This T cell receptor beta chain was sequenced during a study of response to subunit inactivated influenza vaccine. TCRdb re-called the RT-PCR reads with MiXCR, one entry per CDR3 protein. The sample consists of roughly 650,000 distinct CDR3 sequences, around 15% of them appearing once. This clonotype was seen more than once but under ten times. The clonotype was recovered from a man aged 45-65 years who received an inactivated influenza vaccine. The material was PBMCs from blood, obtained approximately 15 days before vaccination.

The CDR3 sequence: CASSQPQLIQETQYF. In DNA form, the CDR3 reads TGTGCCAGCAGCCAACCCCAACTCATCCAAGAGACCCAGTACTTC. The chain is built from TRBV11-2 and TRBJ2-5; D remains ambiguous. This CDR3 is built from 15 residues. V was clipped by 5 bases and J by 1 base, with 14 bases between them. Germline loops: CDR1 SGHAT, CDR2 FQNNGV.